The sequence of this TCR beta chain was determined in a study of blood T cell repertoires in COVID-19. Study-wide context: COVID-19 samples collected from the United States, Italy and Spain covered acute and convalescent phases. T cells, B-cell-depleted T cells, or PBMCs supplied cDNA or gDNA.

Authors' analysis steps: Counts of nucleated cells, estimated from reference gene primer amplification, were obtained. Produced via immunoSEQ multiplex PCR; TCRdb's table is partial and in-frame only. From that table come the V and J calls and clone size; the DNA was used to work out D and trimming. The profile shows around 99,000 clones, approximately 90% of them singletons. The germline V and J ends were trimmed by 6 bases and 1 base, with 9 bases remaining between them. Germline lookup yields CDR1 SQVTM and CDR2 ANQGSEA. The CDR3 spans 12 residues. The chain links TRBV29-1 to TRBJ1-1; unclear D gene. Sequencing was done on a sample of peripheral blood. The origin of this receptor is a woman younger than 45 with acute or convalescent COVID-19. The CDR3 loop reads CSVYRQNTEAFF. The CDR3 region has the DNA TGCAGCGTCTATCGACAGAACACTGAAGCTTTCTTT.